This T cell receptor beta chain originates from a study of T cell changes during pregnancy in multiple sclerosis (dated by TCRdb to the late 2010s). As for the study more broadly: In women with multiple sclerosis, the researchers looked at how the T cell repertoire shifted as pregnancy progressed.

Remarks on this clone: Its antigen remains undetermined. Base qualities are not provided; no much larger clone lies one nucleotide away.

Library generation was performed with the immunoSEQ multiplex PCR assay. In TCRdb, the immuneACCESS table is reduced to in-frame sequences with V and J assigned. These tables do not hold every clone; where another copy was compared, an unresolved V gene accounts for under half, and the others remain unexplained. This sample is represented by 60,000 to 90,000 clones; about 92% of them were singletons. Just over 2.5% of the sample goes to the ten largest clones. Reading from cysteine to phenylalanine, the CDR3 counts 14 amino acids. CDR3 DNA is the only sequence kept; it has 42 bases, read in frame from the first base. As encoded in the germline V gene, CDR1 is MNHNS while CDR2 is SASEGT. V and J are truncated by 1 base and 3 bases respectively, leaving an intervening sequence of 7 bases.

The chain links TRBV6-1 with TRBJ1-5; there is no confident call for the D gene. This receptor was identified in a female donor in good health, enrolled as a control in a pregnancy study. Sample: peripheral blood, taken after pregnancy. The CDR3 region reads CASSEGRINQPQHF. The nucleotides read TGTGCCAGCAGTGAAGGCAGGATCAATCAGCCCCAGCATTTT.